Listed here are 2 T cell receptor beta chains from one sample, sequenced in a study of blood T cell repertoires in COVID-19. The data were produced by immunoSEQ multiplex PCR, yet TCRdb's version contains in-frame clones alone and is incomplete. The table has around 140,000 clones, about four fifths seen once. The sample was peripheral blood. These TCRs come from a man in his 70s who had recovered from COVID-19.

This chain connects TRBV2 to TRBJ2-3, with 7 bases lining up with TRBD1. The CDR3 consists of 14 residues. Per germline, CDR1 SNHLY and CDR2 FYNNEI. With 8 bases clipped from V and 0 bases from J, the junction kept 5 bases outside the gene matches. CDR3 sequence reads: CASGSGQSTDTQYF. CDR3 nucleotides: TGTGCCAGCGGATCGGGACAGAGCACAGATACGCAGTATTTT.

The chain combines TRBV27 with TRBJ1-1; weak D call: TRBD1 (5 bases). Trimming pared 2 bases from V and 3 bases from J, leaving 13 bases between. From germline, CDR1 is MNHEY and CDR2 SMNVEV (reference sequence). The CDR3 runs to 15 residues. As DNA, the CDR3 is TGTGCCAGCAGTTTAGGCAGGGCCAGGGACACTGAAGCTTTCTTT. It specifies CASSLGRARDTEAFF.